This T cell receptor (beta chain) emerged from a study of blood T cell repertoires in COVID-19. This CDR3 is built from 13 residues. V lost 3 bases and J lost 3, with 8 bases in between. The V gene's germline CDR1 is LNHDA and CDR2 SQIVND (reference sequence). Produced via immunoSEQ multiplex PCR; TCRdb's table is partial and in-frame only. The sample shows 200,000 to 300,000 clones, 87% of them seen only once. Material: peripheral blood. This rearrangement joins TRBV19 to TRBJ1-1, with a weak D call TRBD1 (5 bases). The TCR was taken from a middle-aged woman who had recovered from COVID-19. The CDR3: CASSIRVDTEAFF. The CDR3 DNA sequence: TGTGCCAGTAGTATCAGGGTGGACACTGAAGCTTTCTTT.